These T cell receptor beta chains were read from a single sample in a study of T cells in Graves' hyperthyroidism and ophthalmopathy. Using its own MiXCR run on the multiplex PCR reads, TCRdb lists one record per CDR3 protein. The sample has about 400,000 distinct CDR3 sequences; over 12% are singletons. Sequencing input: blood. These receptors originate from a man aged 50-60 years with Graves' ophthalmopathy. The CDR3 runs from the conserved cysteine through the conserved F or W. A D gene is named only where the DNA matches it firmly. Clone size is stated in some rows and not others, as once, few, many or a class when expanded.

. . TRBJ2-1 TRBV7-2 CASSLRARGADEQFF TGTGCCAGCAGCTTACGGGCCAGGGGGGCCGATGAGCAGTTCTTC
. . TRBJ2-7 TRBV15 CATSRDSGEQYF TGTGCCACCAGCAGAGACTCCGGCGAGCAGTACTTC
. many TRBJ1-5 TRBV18 CASSQYGGGNNQPQHF TGTGCCAGCTCACAATACGGTGGGGGGAACAATCAGCCCCAGCATTTT
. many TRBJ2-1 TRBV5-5 CASSPAVDNEQFF TGTGCCAGCAGTCCCGCTGTTGACAATGAGCAGTTCTTC
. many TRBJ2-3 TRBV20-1 CSASGGVSTDTQYF TGCAGTGCTTCGGGCGGGGTTAGCACAGATACGCAGTATTTT
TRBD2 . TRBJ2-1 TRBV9 CASSVVGSGRALSYNEQFF TGTGCCAGCAGCGTAGTGGGGAGCGGGAGGGCCCTGTCCTACAATGAGCAGTTCTTC
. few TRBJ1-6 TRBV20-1 CSAPGRGLGPLHF TGCAGTGCTCCCGGACGGGGATTAGGACCCCTCCACTTT
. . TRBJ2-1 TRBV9 CASSPANNEQFF TGTGCCAGCAGCCCCGCAAACAATGAGCAGTTCTTC
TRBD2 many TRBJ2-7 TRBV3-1 CASSHATPGLAGGEQYF TGTGCCAGCAGCCACGCTACACCGGGACTAGCGGGAGGCGAGCAGTACTTC
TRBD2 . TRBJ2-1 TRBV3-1 CASSQEGGRAWYNEQFF TGTGCCAGCAGCCAAGAGGGGGGGAGGGCCTGGTACAATGAGCAGTTCTTC
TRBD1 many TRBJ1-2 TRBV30 CAWTTGQGTEGYTF TGTGCCTGGACCACGGGACAGGGTACGGAGGGCTACACCTTC
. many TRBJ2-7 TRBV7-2 CASSPRGFRSEQYF TGTGCCAGCAGCCCTCGGGGGTTTCGTTCTGAGCAGTACTTC
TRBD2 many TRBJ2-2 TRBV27 CASTHSYGLAGPNGELFF TGTGCCAGCACCCATTCATACGGACTAGCGGGACCCAACGGGGAGCTGTTTTTT
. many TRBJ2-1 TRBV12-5 CASGLPPGYNEQFF TGTGCTAGTGGTTTGCCCCCAGGGTACAATGAGCAGTTCTTC
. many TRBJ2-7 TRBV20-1 CSARGLINYEQYF TGCAGTGCTAGAGGGCTGATAAACTACGAGCAGTACTTC
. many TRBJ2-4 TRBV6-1 CASRLTRIAKNIQYF TGTGCCAGCAGGCTGACAAGAATAGCCAAAAACATTCAGTACTTC
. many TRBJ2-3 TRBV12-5 CASGKEGLIGTQYF TGTGCTAGTGGTAAGGAGGGCCTGATTGGTACGCAGTATTTT
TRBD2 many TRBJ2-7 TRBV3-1 CASSPPSSGSYEQYF TGTGCCAGCAGCCCCCCGTCTAGCGGCAGTTACGAGCAGTACTTC
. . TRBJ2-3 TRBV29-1 CSVEVWGGAESDTQYF TGCAGCGTTGAAGTTTGGGGGGGCGCGGAGTCAGATACGCAGTATTTT
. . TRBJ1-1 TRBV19 CASTIRFGALNTEAFF TGTGCCAGTACCATCAGGTTTGGGGCCCTGAACACTGAAGCTTTCTTT
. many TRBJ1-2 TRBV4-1 CASSQVEGSANYGYTF TGCGCCAGCAGCCAAGTAGAGGGGTCCGCCAACTATGGCTACACCTTC
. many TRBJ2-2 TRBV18 CASSPRSRGADTGELFF TGTGCCAGCTCACCAAGGTCCAGGGGGGCCGACACCGGGGAGCTGTTTTTT
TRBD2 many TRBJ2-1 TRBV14 CASNLADYNEQFF TGTGCCAGCAACCTAGCGGACTACAATGAGCAGTTCTTC
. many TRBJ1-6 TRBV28 CASGTRDDPYPLHF TGTGCCAGCGGGACCCGGGACGACCCTTATCCCCTCCACTTT
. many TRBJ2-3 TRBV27 CASSFGGLGGDTQYF TGTGCCAGCAGTTTTGGTGGACTAGGGGGAGATACGCAGTATTTT
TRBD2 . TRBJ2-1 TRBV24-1 CATSDWSGMGNEQFF TGTGCCACCAGTGACTGGAGCGGGATGGGGAATGAGCAGTTCTTC
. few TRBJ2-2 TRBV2 CASSEVKGAGELFF TGTGCCAGCAGTGAAGTCAAAGGGGCCGGGGAGCTGTTTTTT
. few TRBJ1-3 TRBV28 CASSLGTSAGGNTIYF TGTGCCAGCAGTTTAGGGACGTCCGCTGGGGGAAACACCATATATTTT
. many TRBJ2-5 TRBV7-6 CASSLGQGTETQYF TGTGCCAGCAGCTTAGGCCAGGGCACCGAGACCCAGTACTTC
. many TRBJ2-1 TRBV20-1 CSARVPSADHNEQFF TGCAGTGCTAGAGTCCCCAGCGCAGATCACAATGAGCAGTTCTTC
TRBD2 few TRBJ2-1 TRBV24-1 CATSDRTSGSYNEQFF TGTGCCACCAGTGATAGGACTAGCGGGAGCTACAATGAGCAGTTCTTC
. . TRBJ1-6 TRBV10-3 CATSPPNSPLHF TGTGCCACCTCCCCCCCTAATTCACCCCTCCACTTT
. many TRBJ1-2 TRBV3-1 CASSQGQGSVGYTF TGTGCCAGCAGCCAAGGTCAGGGGTCTGTTGGCTACACCTTC
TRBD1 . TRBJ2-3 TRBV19 CASSIPRGSAVADTQYF TGTGCCAGTAGTATACCCAGGGGGTCGGCCGTCGCAGATACGCAGTATTTT
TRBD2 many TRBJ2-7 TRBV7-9 CASSLLAGHEQYF TGTGCCAGCAGCTTACTAGCGGGACACGAGCAGTACTTC